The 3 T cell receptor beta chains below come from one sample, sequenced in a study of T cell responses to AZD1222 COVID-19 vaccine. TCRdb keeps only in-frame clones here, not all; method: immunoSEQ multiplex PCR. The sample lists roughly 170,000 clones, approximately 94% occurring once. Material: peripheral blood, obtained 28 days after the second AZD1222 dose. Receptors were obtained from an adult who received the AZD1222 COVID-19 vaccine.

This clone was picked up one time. The CDR3, as DNA: TGTGCCAGCAGCAAAGGGGGGCAGCACACTGAAGCTTTCTTT. It codes for CASSKGGQHTEAFF. The gene calls are TRBV11-2 and TRBJ1-1; D may be TRBD1 (6 bases). The CDR3 length is 14 residues. The V end lost 5 bases, the J end lost 3 bases, and 13 bases lay between the germline ends. In germline, CDR1 is SGHAT, CDR2 FQNNGV. Full variable domain (remainder filled in from reference TRBV11-2 and TRBJ1-1): EAGVAQSPRYKIIEKRQSVAFWCNPISGHATLYWYQQILGQGPKLLIQFQNNGVVDDSQLPKDRFSAERLKGVDSTLKIQPAKLEDSAVYLCASSKGGQHTEAFFGQGTRLTVV.

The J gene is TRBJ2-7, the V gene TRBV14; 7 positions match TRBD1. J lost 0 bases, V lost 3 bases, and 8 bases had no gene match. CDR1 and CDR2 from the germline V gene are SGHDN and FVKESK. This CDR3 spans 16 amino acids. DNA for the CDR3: TGTGCCAGCAGCCAGTACCAAGGGGACAGCTCCTACGAGCAGTACTTC. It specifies CASSQYQGDSSYEQYF.

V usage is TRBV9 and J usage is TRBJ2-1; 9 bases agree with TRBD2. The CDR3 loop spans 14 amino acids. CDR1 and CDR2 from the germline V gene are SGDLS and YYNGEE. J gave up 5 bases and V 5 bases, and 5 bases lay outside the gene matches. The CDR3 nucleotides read TGTGCCAGCAGTGGGACTAGCAAGCACAATGAGCAGTTCTTC. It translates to CASSGTSKHNEQFF.